These T cell receptor beta chains were read from a single sample in a study of CD8 T cells in Susac syndrome. TCRdb recomputed calls from the immunoSEQ multiplex PCR reads with MiXCR, one row per CDR3 protein. The table includes under 200,000 distinct CDR3 sequences, 85% to 95% detected once. Sequenced sample: CD4+ T cells from PBMCs. Every receptor here comes from a human donor with Susac syndrome. CDR3s include the opening cysteine and the closing phenylalanine or tryptophan. Size tells how often a clone was seen (once, few, many) or the class of an expanded clone, and some rows leave it out.

>-|TRBV20-1
CSARAGSTNEKLFF
>-|TRBV30
CAWKGGSMNYGYTF
>-|TRBV7-9
CASSYDRGDGELFF
>-|TRBV20-1
CSARTTSGYNEQFF
>-|TRBV29-1
CSVAGATEAFF
>-|TRBV20-1
CSAGGDSGQYF
>once|TRBV6-1
CASSGTVDIQYF
>-|TRBV20-1
CSAREGGGEAFF
>-|TRBV21-1
CGANVLTF
>-|TRBV6-5
CASSGGYGYTF
>-|TRBV11-2
CASSRTGRYGYTF
>-|TRBV3-1
CASCQAQGARNYGYTF
>once|TRBV6-6
CASSDVGTGGYTF
>-|TRBV6-5
CASRGTGTAYGYTF
>once|TRBV12-3/TRBV12-4
CASSFQTYGYTF
>-|TRBV7-2
CASSAGRLGGNEQFF
>-|TRBV7-3
CASSSGAGRSYEQYF
>-|TRBV18
CASSPTKGGAYEQYF
>-|TRBV12-3/TRBV12-4
CASSIWGVGTQYF
>-|TRBV29-1
CSVDPGLPGVTDTQYF
>-|TRBV25-1
CASSVRDPRGTQYF
>-|TRBV29-1
CSALSGDTSYGYTF
>-|TRBV4-2
CASSQEFGDTQYF
>-|TRBV6-4
CASSVGQGNEQYF
>-|TRBV14
CASSQVGTQYF
>-|TRBV29-1
CSVALTFRTQYF
>-|TRBV29-1
CSVEDRGQIYGYTF
>-|TRBV29-1
CSAVRRGQRGGRGMNTEAFF
>-|TRBV2
CAGLLGGASSTDTQYF
>-|TRBV18
CASSLGTSGTTDTQYF